This T cell receptor beta chain originates from a study of CD8 T cells in ankylosing spondylitis. Study-level points and caveats: A motif of 7 to 9 highly homologous TCR beta variants was seen as apparently characteristic of ankylosing spondylitis blood.

TCRdb processed the 5' RACE reads anew with MiXCR; each CDR3 protein has one entry. The sample holds around 890,000 distinct CDR3 sequences, over 9.5% seen once. This clonotype was seen a handful of times. Its antigen is not known. V shed 2 bases and J shed 4 bases, with 14 bases lying between them. The CDR3 length is 15 residues. From germline, CDR1 is SGHRS and CDR2 YFSETQ. The specimen sequenced was blood, either unsorted or a sorted T cell fraction (not recorded which). The chain employs TRBV5-1 and TRBJ2-3; perhaps D is TRBD1 or TRBD2 (5 bases each). The clonotype was recovered from a male donor with ankylosing spondylitis. CDR3 nucleotides: TGCGCCAGCAGCTTTGTCGGGGAAGGGGCAGATACGCAGTATTTT. Encoded protein: CASSFVGEGADTQYF.